The 26 T cell receptor beta chains reported below all come from one sample, sequenced in a study of blood T cell repertoires in COVID-19. The table came from immunoSEQ multiplex PCR; TCRdb's copy has only in-frame clones and leaves some out. The data show 65,000 or so clones, with approximately 80% seen just once and roughly 23% held by the top ten. Sample: peripheral blood. These receptors all come from a human donor in a cohort sampled during active COVID-19.

This clone was observed once. The V gene is TRBV19, the J gene TRBJ2-1, with 10 bases matching TRBD2. Germline loops: CDR1 LNHDA, CDR2 SQIVND (reference sequence). V shed 4 bases, J shed 3 bases, and the junction held 3 bases outside the gene matches. The CDR3 is 15 amino acids. The CDR3 here is CASSKLAGNYNEQFF. The CDR3 bases are TGTGCCAGTAGTAAACTAGCGGGAAACTACAATGAGCAGTTCTTC.

The chain combines TRBV3-1 (or the pseudogene TRBV3-2) with TRBJ2-7; D is possibly TRBD1 (6 bases). The germline gives CDR1 LGHDT, CDR2 YNNKEL (reference sequence). The CDR3 totals 13 residues. Trimming left V 1 base short and J 4 bases short, with 8 bases between. Here the CDR3 reads CASSQVGTYEQYF. DNA of the CDR3: TGTGCCAGCAGCCAAGTAGGGACATACGAGCAGTACTTC.

The V call is TRBV5-3, the J call TRBJ1-3, with 8 bases identical to TRBD1. TRBV5-3 is placed among ORFs of uncertain function. V gave up 3 bases and J gave up 2 bases; unmatched junction bases: 4. The CDR3 contains 15 residues. CDR3: CARSSTGGAGNTIYF. The CDR3 bases are TGTGCCAGAAGCTCCACAGGGGGAGCTGGAAACACCATATATTTT.

This chain uses TRBV3-1 (or the pseudogene TRBV3-2) with TRBJ1-6; D perhaps matches TRBD1 (6 bases). This CDR3 region has 14 residues. Germline values: CDR1 LGHDT, CDR2 YNNKEL (reference sequence). V lost 5 bases to trimming and J lost 10 bases, with 15 bases between them. The CDR3 protein is CASSRNRVYSPLHF. The CDR3 DNA reads TGTGCCAGCAGCAGAAACAGGGTTTACTCACCCCTCCACTTT.

The chain recombines TRBV19 with TRBJ1-2; maybe TRBD1 (5 bases). The CDR3 has 15 amino acids. The germline V gene has CDR1 LNHDA and CDR2 SQIVND (reference sequence). Trimming took off 0 bases at V and 4 bases at J, with 12 bases between the two ends. CDR3 bases: TGTGCCAGTAGTATAGAGATACAGGCGTCCTATGGCTACACCTTC. It encodes CASSIEIQASYGYTF. The whole variable domain, filled in from reference TRBV19 and TRBJ1-2, reads DGGITQSPKYLFRKEGQNVTLSCEQNLNHDAMYWYRQDPGQGLRLIYYSQIVNDFQKGDIAEGYSVSREKKESFPLTVTSAQKNPTAFYLCASSIEIQASYGYTFGSGTRLTVV.

The chain employs TRBV14 and TRBJ1-1; 8 nucleotides line up with TRBD1. The germline CDR1 and CDR2 sequences are SGHDN and FVKESK. There are 15 residues in the CDR3. The ends lost 1 base at V and 4 bases at J; junction bases unmatched: 5. The CDR3 nucleotides are TGTGCCAGCAGCCAAGGTAGACAGGGGCTCACTGAAGCTTTCTTT. Its translation is CASSQGRQGLTEAFF.

The genes are TRBV30 and TRBJ1-1; a weak D match, TRBD1 (5 bases). The CDR3 spans 12 residues. Germline CDR1 GTSNPN, CDR2 SVGIG (reference sequence). V was cut by 5 bases and J by 0 bases, with 7 bases left in between. In DNA form, the CDR3 reads TGTGCCTGGTCGGGGGTGAACACTGAAGCTTTCTTT. Translated: CAWSGVNTEAFF.

This chain connects TRBV5-1 to TRBJ2-2; 9 nucleotides line up with TRBD1. CDR3 length: 15 residues. V trimming: 4 bases; J trimming: 7 bases; junction bases outside the gene matches: 8. Germline-derived CDR1 and CDR2 are SGHRS and YFSETQ. CDR3 DNA: TGCGCCAGCAGCACCAACAGGGGGCAAGGCGGGGAGCTGTTTTTT. This encodes CASSTNRGQGGELFF.

V is TRBV5-6 and J is TRBJ1-2; D call uncertain. This CDR3 is 13 amino acids long. With 0 bases removed from V and 7 bases from J, the gap between germline ends came to 10 bases. Germline CDR1 is SGHDT and CDR2 is YYEEEE. CDR3 bases: TGTGCCAGCAGCTTGGGCACCGGCGGTGGCTACACCTTC. It encodes CASSLGTGGGYTF. Full variable domain (outside the CDR3, taken from reference TRBV5-6 and TRBJ1-2): DAGVTQSPTHLIKTRGQQVTLRCSPKSGHDTVSWYQQALGQGPQFIFQYYEEEERQRGNFPDRFSGHQFPNYSSELNVNALLLGDSALYLCASSLGTGGGYTFGSGTRLTVV.

CDR3 nucleotides: TGTGCCAGCAGCCTTCCTAACCCGGGGATCGGAGGCTACACCTTC. Protein sequence: CASSLPNPGIGGYTF. The chain joins TRBV14 to TRBJ1-2; no clear D gene. From germline, CDR1 is SGHDN and CDR2 FVKESK. The CDR3 extends over 15 amino acids. Trimming left V 4 bases short and J 8 bases short, with 20 bases between.

J is TRBJ1-2 and V is TRBV18, with a weak D call TRBD1 (5 bases). The CDR3 extends over 13 amino acids. Trimming shortened V by 5 bases and J by 8 bases, and 15 bases separated the two germline ends. Germline V gene sequence: CDR1 KGHSH, CDR2 LQKENI. CDR3 nucleotides: TGTGCCAGCTCAGAACAGGTCGTGGAAGGCTACACCTTC. This sequence encodes CASSEQVVEGYTF.

J is TRBJ1-2 and V is TRBV28, with TRBD1 identical over 10 bases. This CDR3 has 14 amino acids. J lost 7 bases, V lost 2 bases, and 4 bases had no gene match. Germline CDR1 is MDHEN and CDR2 is SYDVKM. CDR3 sequence: CASSLTGTGAGYTF. DNA for the CDR3: TGTGCCAGCAGTTTAACCGGGACAGGGGCTGGCTACACCTTC.

The V gene is TRBV18, the J gene TRBJ1-1; perhaps TRBD1 as D (5 bases). The germline V and J ends were trimmed by 3 bases and 6 bases, with 11 bases remaining between them. Germline values: CDR1 KGHSH, CDR2 LQKENI. The CDR3 length is 13 residues. The CDR3 spells CASSPGGDSEAFF. CDR3 DNA sequence: TGTGCCAGCTCACCGGGCGGGGACTCTGAAGCTTTCTTT.

This chain connects TRBV5-1 to TRBJ2-7; 9 nucleotides line up with TRBD1. V was pared by 0 bases and J by 2 bases, with 21 bases of the junction left unmatched. The CDR3 sequence is 21 residues long. Germline V gene sequence: CDR1 SGHRS, CDR2 YFSETQ. Written as DNA, the CDR3 is TGCGCCAGCAGCTTGGATCTCCCGACAGGGGGGGGGAACTTAGGAACCTACGAGCAGTACTTC. Translation gives CASSLDLPTGGGNLGTYEQYF. The full variable domain, rest sourced from reference TRBV5-1 and TRBJ2-7, is KAGVTQTPRYLIKTRGQQVTLSCSPISGHRSVSWYQQTPGQGLQFLFEYFSETQRNKGNFPGRFSGRQFSNSRSEMNVSTLELGDSALYLCASSLDLPTGGGNLGTYEQYFGPGTRLTVT.

The chain carries TRBV20-1 and TRBJ2-7; the D gene is possibly TRBD1 (6 bases). CDR3 length: 11 amino acids. CDR1 is DFQATT, CDR2 SNEGSKA, per germline (reference sequence). Between the trimmed V and J ends, which lost 3 bases and 9 bases, there was a span of 12 bases. Here the CDR3 reads CSARGAYGQYF. The CDR3 DNA reads as TGCAGTGCTAGGGGGGCGTATGGGCAGTACTTC.

V is TRBV4-1 and J is TRBJ1-1; D gene ambiguous. The V end lost 0 bases, the J end lost 6 bases, and 11 bases lay between the germline ends. The CDR3 runs 14 residues. Germline V lookup: CDR1 MGHRA, CDR2 YSYEKL. The CDR3 is CASSQDVTRAEAFF. CDR3 coding DNA: TGCGCCAGCAGCCAAGATGTGACCCGGGCTGAAGCTTTCTTT.

The chain combines TRBV19 with TRBJ1-5; D gene unclear. V lost 6 bases, J lost 4 bases, and 16 bases lay in between. Germline assignment: CDR1 LNHDA and CDR2 SQIVND (reference sequence). This CDR3 contains 15 residues. CDR3: CASSRRPVENQPQHF. The CDR3 nucleotides are TGTGCCAGTAGCCGGCGGCCCGTGGAGAATCAGCCCCAGCATTTT. Filled out from reference TRBV19 and TRBJ1-5, the complete variable domain reads DGGITQSPKYLFRKEGQNVTLSCEQNLNHDAMYWYRQDPGQGLRLIYYSQIVNDFQKGDIAEGYSVSREKKESFPLTVTSAQKNPTAFYLCASSRRPVENQPQHFGDGTRLSIL.

V is TRBV27 and J is TRBJ2-2; tentative D call: TRBD1 (6 bases). Germline V lookup: CDR1 MNHEY, CDR2 SMNVEV (reference sequence). The CDR3 length is 16 residues. Trimming cost V 0 bases and J 6 bases, with 14 bases left between them. In nucleotides, the CDR3 is TGTGCCAGCAGTTTATCTTATCAGGGGCTGTCCGGGGAGCTGTTTTTT. Translating gives CASSLSYQGLSGELFF.

The rearrangement uses TRBV10-1 and TRBJ2-2; possible D gene TRBD1, 6 bases. V was clipped by 3 bases and J by 0 bases, with 11 bases between them. Per the germline V gene, CDR1 is WNHNN and CDR2 is SYGVQD (reference sequence). There are 16 residues in the CDR3. This CDR3 is CASSESRTANTGELFF. DNA for the CDR3: TGCGCCAGCAGTGAATCTCGGACAGCGAACACCGGGGAGCTGTTTTTT.

This clone was seen many times. The chain recombines TRBV30 with TRBJ2-5, with 13 positions matching TRBD2. Germline-derived CDR1 and CDR2 are GTSNPN and SVGIG (reference sequence). Trimming removed 2 bases from V and 4 bases from J; junction bases left unmatched: 7. The CDR3 has 16 amino acids. In nucleotides, the CDR3 is TGTGCCTGGAGTTACGGGACTAGCGGGACGCGAGAGACCCAGTACTTC. It codes for CAWSYGTSGTRETQYF.

The V call is TRBV6-5, the J call TRBJ1-2, with D tentatively TRBD1 (6 bases). Germline V gives CDR1 MNHEY, CDR2 SVGAGI. The V and J ends lost 7 bases and 2 bases respectively, with 14 bases between them. The CDR3 totals 14 residues. The CDR3, as DNA: TGTGCCAGCATTAGCAGGGGAGCGAACTATGGCTACACCTTC. Its translation is CASISRGANYGYTF.

The chain employs TRBV7-8 and TRBJ1-3; D is unresolved. From germline, CDR1 is SGHVS and CDR2 FQNEAQ. The V and J ends lost 2 bases and 2 bases respectively, with 7 bases between them. The CDR3 runs 14 residues. CDR3: CASSLNWPGNTIYF. The CDR3 nucleotides are TGTGCCAGCAGCTTAAATTGGCCTGGAAACACCATATATTTT.

The rearrangement uses TRBV28 and TRBJ1-5; no definite D call. This CDR3 is built from 12 residues. V dropped 6 bases and J dropped 7 bases, with 10 bases sitting between them. Germline V gene lookup returns CDR1 MDHEN and CDR2 SYDVKM. The CDR3 DNA sequence: TGTGCCAGCAGCATTAGGAGGCAGCCCCAGCATTTT. It translates to CASSIRRQPQHF.

The chain is built from TRBV7-2 and TRBJ1-1; D possibly corresponds to TRBD1 (6 bases). Looked up from germline, CDR1 is SGHTA and CDR2 is FQGNSA. The CDR3 covers 17 residues. V shed 1 base and J shed 8 bases, with 23 bases lying between them. The CDR3 sequence is CASSLDLRDTSSGEAFF. The CDR3 DNA is TGTGCCAGCAGCTTAGATTTAAGGGACACCTCTTCGGGGGAAGCTTTCTTT.

For the CDR3, the DNA is TGTGCCAGCAGCCCCGGGACAGTCTATAATTCACCCCTCCACTTT. Encoded protein: CASSPGTVYNSPLHF. The V call is TRBV6-5, the J call TRBJ1-6, with 7 bases aligning to TRBD1. The CDR3 consists of 15 residues. The trim removed 6 bases at V and 3 bases at J, leaving 5 bases unmatched. Germline CDR1 and CDR2: MNHEY and SVGAGI.

The CDR3 nucleotides are TGTGCCAGCAGCCCCCTCCCGCAGGGAGGATACCAAGAGACCCAGTACTTC. Amino acids: CASSPLPQGGYQETQYF. This chain uses TRBV5-4 with TRBJ2-5, with D possibly being TRBD2 (6 bases). Germline CDR1 and CDR2: SGHNT and YYREEE (reference sequence). The CDR3 has 17 residues. Deletions cut 4 bases from V and 0 bases from J, with 19 bases between.